Following are 14 T cell receptor beta chains from one sample sequenced in a study of early stage breast cancer tumors. Libraries were prepared by immunoSEQ multiplex PCR; TCRdb keeps only in-frame clonotypes and omits some of them. Of roughly 14,000 clones detected, about 88% appear once; the ten largest clones hold less than 5%. The sample comprised normal breast tissue next to the tumor. The receptors come from a person younger than 45 with breast cancer.

This chain links TRBV7-9 with TRBJ2-7, with D uncertain. This CDR3 spans 12 amino acids. The V end lost 1 base, the J end lost 6 bases, and 7 bases lay between the germline ends. Germline V gene lookup returns CDR1 SEHNR and CDR2 FQNEAQ (reference sequence). CDR3 residues: CASSLVGSEQYF. The CDR3 nucleotides read TGTGCCAGCAGCTTAGTTGGCTCCGAGCAGTACTTC.

The chain uses TRBV27 and TRBJ1-6, with no clear D. Between the trimmed V and J ends, which lost 2 bases and 7 bases, there was a span of 3 bases. The CDR3 covers 12 residues. CDR1 and CDR2 from the germline V gene are MNHEY and SMNVEV (reference sequence). Here the CDR3 DNA reads TGTGCCAGCAGTTTAGGAAATTCACCCCTCCACTTT. Encoded protein: CASSLGNSPLHF.

The chain carries TRBV5-4 and TRBJ1-3; a weak D match, TRBD1 (5 bases). The V gene's germline CDR1 is SGHNT and CDR2 YYREEE (reference sequence). The CDR3 consists of 15 residues. Trimming left V 4 bases short and J 2 bases short, with 13 bases between. The CDR3 DNA follows: TGTGCCAGCAGCCTAAGCAGGGAACCTGGAAACACCATATATTTT. Translation: CASSLSREPGNTIYF.

This clone was recorded once. The chain recombines TRBV27 with TRBJ2-7, with TRBD2 identical over 7 bases. V lost 0 bases to trimming and J lost 5 bases; unmatched junction nucleotides: 7. This CDR3 spans 15 amino acids. Germline V lookup: CDR1 MNHEY, CDR2 SMNVEV (reference sequence). The CDR3 protein is CASSLSRGGYHEQYF. The CDR3 DNA follows: TGTGCCAGCAGTTTATCCCGGGGAGGGTACCACGAGCAGTACTTC.

The V gene is TRBV5-1, the J gene TRBJ2-2; TRBD2 might be the D (5 bases). Germline CDR1 and CDR2: SGHRS and YFSETQ. The V and J ends lost 3 bases and 0 bases respectively, with 18 bases between them. There are 18 residues in the CDR3. This CDR3 reads CASSSGGRLVTNTGELFF. Here the CDR3 DNA reads TGCGCCAGCAGCTCAGGAGGTCGACTCGTAACGAACACCGGGGAGCTGTTTTTT.

This clone was observed a few times. The chain is built from TRBV12-5 and TRBJ1-1; 11 bases agree with TRBD1. The CDR3 loop spans 14 amino acids. V lost 5 bases, J lost 4 bases, and 3 bases stayed unmatched. Per germline, CDR1 LGHNT and CDR2 FRNRAP. DNA of the CDR3: TGTGCTAGTGGTCTCGGGACAGGGGGCACTGAAGCTTTCTTT. It codes for CASGLGTGGTEAFF.

This sequence joins TRBV7-3 and TRBJ2-2; no clear D gene. V was cut by 2 bases and J by 7 bases, with 8 bases left in between. In germline, CDR1 is SGHTA, CDR2 FQGTGA. This CDR3 is 13 amino acids long. CDR3: CASSLRRSGELFF. CDR3 DNA sequence: TGTGCCAGCAGCTTACGCCGGAGCGGGGAGCTGTTTTTT.

The rearrangement joins TRBV6-5 to TRBJ2-3; TRBD1 matches 12 bases. The CDR3 is made up of 15 amino acids. Germline lookup yields CDR1 MNHEY and CDR2 SVGAGI. J was trimmed by 4 bases and V by 2 bases; bases with no gene match: 1. The CDR3 DNA follows: TGTGCCAGCAGTTACGGGACAGGGGGCGCAGATACGCAGTATTTT. Its translation: CASSYGTGGADTQYF.

The V call is TRBV6-5, the J call TRBJ2-1, with 8 bases identical to TRBD1. Germline V CDR1 and CDR2: MNHEY, SVGAGI. The CDR3 length is 15 residues. With V trimmed by 6 bases and J by 0 bases, 4 bases remained unmatched. CDR3 DNA: TGTGCCAGCAGGGACAGGGTGGTCTCCTACAATGAGCAGTTCTTC. It translates to CASRDRVVSYNEQFF.

V is TRBV15 and J is TRBJ1-5; tentative D call: TRBD1 (6 bases). The V gene's germline CDR1 is LNHNV and CDR2 YYDKDF (reference sequence). The ends were cut back, 1 base at V and 3 bases at J, with 13 bases in the middle. The CDR3 is 16 residues long. CDR3 sequence reads: CATSRGWGTNNQPQHF. The DNA for the CDR3 is TGTGCCACCAGCAGAGGTTGGGGGACAAACAATCAGCCCCAGCATTTT.

The gene calls are TRBV9 and TRBJ2-6; 8 bases line up with TRBD1. J gave up 2 bases and V 3 bases, and 10 bases lay outside the gene matches. The germline CDR1 and CDR2 sequences are SGDLS and YYNGEE. The length of the CDR3 is 18 residues. Here the CDR3 reads CASSGRTGQYPGANVLTF. The CDR3 DNA reads TGTGCCAGCAGCGGACGGACAGGGCAGTATCCTGGGGCCAACGTCCTGACTTTC.

The chain's CDR3 is CASSQAHRVTYNEQFF. The DNA of the CDR3 is TGTGCCAGCAGCCAAGCTCACAGGGTAACCTACAATGAGCAGTTCTTC. The chain combines TRBV4-2 with TRBJ2-1, with a possible D match to TRBD1 (6 bases). V gave up 1 base and J gave up 2 bases, with 12 bases separating them. This CDR3 spans 16 amino acids. Germline V gene lookup returns CDR1 LGHNA and CDR2 YNFKEQ.

In this sample, this clone turned up once. The rearrangement links TRBV5-4 to TRBJ2-1, with 7 bases lining up with TRBD2. V trimming: 4 bases; J trimming: 4 bases; junction bases outside the gene matches: 2. The germline CDR1 and CDR2 sequences are SGHNT and YYREEE (reference sequence). This CDR3 has 13 amino acids. This CDR3 is CASSPGLYNEQFF. CDR3 nucleotide sequence: TGTGCCAGCAGCCCGGGACTATACAATGAGCAGTTCTTC.

The chain is built from TRBV29-1 and TRBJ1-1; D is uncertain. This CDR3 contains 17 residues. Germline assignment: CDR1 SQVTM and CDR2 ANQGSEA. V was trimmed by 4 bases and J by 6 bases, leaving 27 bases between them. The CDR3 nucleotides are TGCAGCGTTGGGCTTGGGCGCCTACCCCGTTCCGATGCTGAAGCTTTCTTT. Translation gives CSVGLGRLPRSDAEAFF.